This T cell receptor beta chain was identified during a study of memory B cells and T cells in multiple sclerosis listed by TCRdb under 2018. Context from the whole study: The study compared TCR beta repertoires of autoproliferating peripheral T cells with brain lesion-infiltrating T cells in multiple sclerosis patients. Two multiple sclerosis patients, for whom either brain lesions at autopsy or brain-infiltrating cells from biopsy were available, were included in TCR sequencing. Study-wide conclusions, independent of this receptor: Clone-set sizes varied between compartments, which affected the numbers of shared clonotypes and made normalization necessary.

Genomic DNA was extracted, and the immunoSEQ Platform was used to amplify TCRbeta CDR3 regions from that DNA. Multiplex PCR, high-throughput sequencing and a vendor bioinformatics pipeline were brought together in the immunoSEQ assay. The paper's processing steps were these. Non-productive sequences and CDR3s shorter than 4 amino acids were excluded, and clonotype frequencies were recalculated for each sample. Shared clonotypes were identified in immunoSEQ Analyzer 2.0 as identical CDR3 amino acid, V gene and J gene sequences. Repertoire overlap was normalized by dividing shared clonotype counts by the product of both clone-set sizes, scaled by 1000 into arbitrary units. The source is immuneACCESS, and TCRdb retained only in-frame sequences with V and J called. Part of the clones is not carried over; for the studies checked, unresolved V genes explain less than half of this, and the remainder is unexplained. D and trimming were read from the DNA, whereas the V and J calls and clone size are those reported in that table. The table for this sample lists tens of thousands of clones; around 86% of them were counted only once. The top ten clonotypes cover less than 3.5% of the sample.

As encoded in the germline V gene (reference sequence), CDR1 is SEHNR while CDR2 is FQNEAQ. Trimming costs V 1 base and J 7 bases, and their ends lie 11 bases apart. Its CDR3 holds 13 amino acids, cysteine through phenylalanine. The entry retains the CDR3 DNA only, 39 bases that are in frame from base 1. After stimulus-free culture of CFSE-labeled PBMCs, the autoproliferating (CFSEdim) and non-proliferating (CFSEhi) T cell fractions were sequenced separately. A total of some 5x10^7 CFSE-labeled PBMCs were cultured for 7 days without stimulus, and replicate wells were then pooled. PBMCs were labeled with around 0.5 uM CFSE and cultured in serum-free AIM-V medium without exogenous stimuli. PBMCs were obtained by Ficoll density gradient centrifugation and kept cryopreserved until use. Using a FACSAria III, live 7-AAD-negative cells were sorted, then washed with PBS and stored frozen at -80 degrees C as dry pellets.

This clone occurred a few times. The clone's antigen remains unknown. Base-call qualities are not available, and no considerably larger clone is one nucleotide away. This receptor was identified in a human donor with multiple sclerosis. This chain joins TRBV7-9 to TRBJ2-7, with no reliable assignment of the D segment. The sequenced sample consisted of PBMCs from blood kept in culture. The CDR3 reads as follows: CASSLGVAGEQYF. The DNA reads as follows: TGTGCCAGCAGCTTAGGGGTGGCAGGTGAGCAGTACTTC.